This TCR beta chain was found in a study of technical replicates of blood from a handful of donors. Produced via immunoSEQ multiplex PCR; TCRdb's table is partial and in-frame only. This table holds about 13,000 clones, 80% to 90% found once. V lost 0 bases and J lost 2; bases outside the gene matches: 6. Germline V gene data show CDR1 as LGHNA and CDR2 as YNFKEQ. CDR3 length equals 16 residues. The TCR was taken from a human donor in good health. The chain recombines TRBV4-2 with TRBJ2-7; TRBD2 agrees at 8 bases. Source material: PBMCs. CDR3 sequence (DNA): TGTGCCAGCAGCCAAGAGACAGCGGGAGCCCCCTACGAGCAGTACTTC. It yields the protein CASSQETAGAPYEQYF.